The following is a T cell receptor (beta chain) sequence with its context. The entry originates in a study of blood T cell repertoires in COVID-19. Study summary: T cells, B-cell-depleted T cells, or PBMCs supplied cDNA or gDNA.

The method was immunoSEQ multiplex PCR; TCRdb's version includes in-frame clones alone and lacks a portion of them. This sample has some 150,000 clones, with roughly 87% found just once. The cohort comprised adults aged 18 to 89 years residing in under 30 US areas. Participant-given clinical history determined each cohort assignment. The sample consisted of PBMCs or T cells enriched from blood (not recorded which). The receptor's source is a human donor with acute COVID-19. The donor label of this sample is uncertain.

CDR3 nucleotide sequence: TGTGCCAGCAGCGAAGGCCGGGACTTTTGGGAGACCCAGTACTTC. Translated, it gives CASSEGRDFWETQYF. The chain carries TRBV11-3 and TRBJ2-5; D possibly corresponds to TRBD2 (6 bases). Trimming stripped 5 bases from V and 5 bases from J, with 18 bases between. The CDR3 loop spans 15 amino acids. Germline values: CDR1 SGHNT, CDR2 YENEEA.